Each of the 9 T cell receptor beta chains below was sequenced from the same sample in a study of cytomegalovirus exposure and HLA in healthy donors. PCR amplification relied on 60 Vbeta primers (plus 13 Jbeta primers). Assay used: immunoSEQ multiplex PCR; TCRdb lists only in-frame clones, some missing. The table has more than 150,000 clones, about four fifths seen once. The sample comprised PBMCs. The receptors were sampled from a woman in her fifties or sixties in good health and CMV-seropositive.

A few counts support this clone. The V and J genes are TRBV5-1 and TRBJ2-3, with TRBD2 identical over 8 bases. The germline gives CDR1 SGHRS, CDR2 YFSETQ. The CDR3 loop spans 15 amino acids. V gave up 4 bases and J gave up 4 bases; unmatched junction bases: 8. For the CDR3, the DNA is TGCGCCAGCAGCCCTCGGGGGGGAGCGGCAGATACGCAGTATTTT. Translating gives CASSPRGGAADTQYF.

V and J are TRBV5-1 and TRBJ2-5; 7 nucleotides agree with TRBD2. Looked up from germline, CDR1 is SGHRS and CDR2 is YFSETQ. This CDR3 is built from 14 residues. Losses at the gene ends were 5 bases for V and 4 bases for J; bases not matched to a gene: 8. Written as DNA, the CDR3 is TGCGCCAGCAGGATGGGGGGGACGGGAGAGACCCAGTACTTC. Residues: CASRMGGTGETQYF.

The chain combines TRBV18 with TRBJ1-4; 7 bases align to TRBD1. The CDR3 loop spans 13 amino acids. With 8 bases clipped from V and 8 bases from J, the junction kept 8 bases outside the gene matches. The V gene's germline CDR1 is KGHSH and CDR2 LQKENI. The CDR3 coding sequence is TGTGCCAGCGAATTATCACAGGGGGAAAAACTGTTTTTT. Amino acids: CASELSQGEKLFF.

The CDR3: CASSRWGQANTEAFF. In DNA form, the CDR3 reads TGTGCCAGCAGTAGATGGGGCCAGGCAAACACTGAAGCTTTCTTT. The chain is built from TRBV6-5 and TRBJ1-1; tentative D call: TRBD1 (5 bases). This CDR3 contains 15 residues. V lost 5 bases and J 2 bases, leaving 15 bases between the germline ends. Per the germline V gene, CDR1 is MNHEY and CDR2 is SVGAGI.

CDR3 sequence: CASSFSVGGPSSYEQYF. The DNA for the CDR3 is TGTGCCAGCAGCTTCTCCGTGGGAGGGCCGAGCTCCTACGAGCAGTACTTC. V and J are TRBV7-6 and TRBJ2-7; 7 nucleotides match TRBD2. The CDR3 extends over 17 amino acids. Losses at the gene ends were 3 bases for V and 0 bases for J; bases not matched to a gene: 11. Germline-derived CDR1 and CDR2 are SGHVS and FNYEAQ.

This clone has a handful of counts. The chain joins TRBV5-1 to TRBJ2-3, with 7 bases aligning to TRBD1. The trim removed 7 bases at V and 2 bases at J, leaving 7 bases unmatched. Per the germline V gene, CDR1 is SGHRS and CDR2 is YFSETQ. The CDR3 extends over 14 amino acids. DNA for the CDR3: TGCGCCAGCCTCGCCGGACAGGCCACAGATACGCAGTATTTT. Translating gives CASLAGQATDTQYF.

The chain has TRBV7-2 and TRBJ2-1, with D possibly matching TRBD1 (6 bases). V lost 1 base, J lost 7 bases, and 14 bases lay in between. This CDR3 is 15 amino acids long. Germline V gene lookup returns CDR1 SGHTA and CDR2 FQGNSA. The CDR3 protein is CASSLVGGWENEQFF. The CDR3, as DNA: TGTGCCAGCAGCTTAGTAGGGGGATGGGAGAATGAGCAGTTCTTC.

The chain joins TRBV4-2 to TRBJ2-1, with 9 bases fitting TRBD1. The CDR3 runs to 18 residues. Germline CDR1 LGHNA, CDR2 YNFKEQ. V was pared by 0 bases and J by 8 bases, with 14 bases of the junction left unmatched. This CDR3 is CASSQDLLTGGVGYEQFF. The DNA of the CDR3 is TGTGCCAGCAGCCAAGATTTGCTGACAGGGGGAGTTGGCTATGAGCAGTTCTTC.

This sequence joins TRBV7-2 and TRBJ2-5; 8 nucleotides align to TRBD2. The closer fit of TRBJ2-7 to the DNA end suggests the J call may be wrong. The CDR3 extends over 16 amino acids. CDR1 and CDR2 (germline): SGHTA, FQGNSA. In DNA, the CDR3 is TGTGCCAGCAGCTTGATCTCGGGAGGGCCTGGGGGCGAGCAGTACTTC. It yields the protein CASSLISGGPGGEQYF.